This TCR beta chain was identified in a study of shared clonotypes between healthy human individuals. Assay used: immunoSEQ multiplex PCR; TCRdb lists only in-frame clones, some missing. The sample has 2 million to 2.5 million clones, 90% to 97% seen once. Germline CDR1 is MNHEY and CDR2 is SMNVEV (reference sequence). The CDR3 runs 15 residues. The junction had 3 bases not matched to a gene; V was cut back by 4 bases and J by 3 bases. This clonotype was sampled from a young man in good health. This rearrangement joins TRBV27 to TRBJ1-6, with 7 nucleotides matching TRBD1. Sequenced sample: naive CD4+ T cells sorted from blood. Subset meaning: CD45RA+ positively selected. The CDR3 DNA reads TGTGCCAGCAGTTCCAGGGGGGGCTATAATTCACCCCTCCACTTT. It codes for CASSSRGGYNSPLHF.